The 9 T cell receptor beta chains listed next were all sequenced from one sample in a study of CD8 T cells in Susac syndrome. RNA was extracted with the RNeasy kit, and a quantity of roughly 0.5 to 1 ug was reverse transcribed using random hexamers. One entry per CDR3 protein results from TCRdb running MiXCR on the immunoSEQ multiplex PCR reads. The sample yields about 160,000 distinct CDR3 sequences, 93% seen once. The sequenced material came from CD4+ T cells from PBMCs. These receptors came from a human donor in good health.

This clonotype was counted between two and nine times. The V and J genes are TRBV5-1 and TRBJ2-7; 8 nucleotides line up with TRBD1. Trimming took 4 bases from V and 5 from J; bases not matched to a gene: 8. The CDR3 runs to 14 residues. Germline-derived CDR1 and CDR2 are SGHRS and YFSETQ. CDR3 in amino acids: CASSGGQGPHEQYF. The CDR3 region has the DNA TGCGCCAGCAGCGGAGGACAGGGTCCCCACGAGCAGTACTTC.

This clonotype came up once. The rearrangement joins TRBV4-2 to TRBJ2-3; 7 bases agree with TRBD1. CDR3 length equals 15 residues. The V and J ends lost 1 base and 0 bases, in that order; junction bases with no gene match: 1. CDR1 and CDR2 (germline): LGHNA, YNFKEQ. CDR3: CASSQGTGSTDTQYF. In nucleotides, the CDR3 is TGTGCCAGCAGCCAAGGGACAGGAAGCACAGATACGCAGTATTTT.

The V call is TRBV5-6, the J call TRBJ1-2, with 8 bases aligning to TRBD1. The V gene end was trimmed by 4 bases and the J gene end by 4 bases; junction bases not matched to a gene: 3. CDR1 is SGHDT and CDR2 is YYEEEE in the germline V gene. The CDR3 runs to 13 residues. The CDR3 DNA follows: TGTGCCAGCAGCAGGGGACAGGTCTATGGCTACACCTTC. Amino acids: CASSRGQVYGYTF.

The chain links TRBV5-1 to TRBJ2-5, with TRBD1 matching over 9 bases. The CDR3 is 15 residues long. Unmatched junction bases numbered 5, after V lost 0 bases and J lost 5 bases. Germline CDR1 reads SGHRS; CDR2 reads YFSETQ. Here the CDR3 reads CASSLGTGDYETQYF. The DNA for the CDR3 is TGCGCCAGCAGCTTGGGGACAGGGGATTACGAGACCCAGTACTTC.

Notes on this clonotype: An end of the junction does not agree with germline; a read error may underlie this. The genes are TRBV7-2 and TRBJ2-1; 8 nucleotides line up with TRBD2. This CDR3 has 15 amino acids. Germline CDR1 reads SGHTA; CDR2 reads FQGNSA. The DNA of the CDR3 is TGTGCCAGCAGATTAGCGGGGAGCTCCTACAATGAGCAGTTCTTC. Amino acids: CASRLAGSSYNEQFF.

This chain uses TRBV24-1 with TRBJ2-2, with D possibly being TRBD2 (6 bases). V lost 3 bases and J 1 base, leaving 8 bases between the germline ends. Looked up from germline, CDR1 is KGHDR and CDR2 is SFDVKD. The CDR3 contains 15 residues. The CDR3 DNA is TGTGCCACCAGTGATGCGGGACGGAACACCGGGGAGCTGTTTTTT. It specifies CATSDAGRNTGELFF.

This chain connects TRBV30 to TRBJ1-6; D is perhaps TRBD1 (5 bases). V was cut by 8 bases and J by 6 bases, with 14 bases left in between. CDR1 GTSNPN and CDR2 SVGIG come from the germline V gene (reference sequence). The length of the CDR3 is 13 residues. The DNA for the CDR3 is TGTGCCCAAGGGGTTCCGAGTAATTCACCCCTCCACTTT. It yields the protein CAQGVPSNSPLHF. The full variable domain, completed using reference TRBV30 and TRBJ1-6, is SQTIHQWPATLVQPVGSPLSLECTVEGTSNPNLYWYRQAAGRGLQLLFYSVGIGQISSEVPQNLSASRPQDRQFILSSKKLLLSDSGFYLCAQGVPSNSPLHFGNGTRLTVT.

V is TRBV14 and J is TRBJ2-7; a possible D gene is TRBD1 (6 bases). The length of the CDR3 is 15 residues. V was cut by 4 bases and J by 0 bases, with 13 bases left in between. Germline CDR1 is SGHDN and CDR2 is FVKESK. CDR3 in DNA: TGTGCCAGCAGCCCTCAGGGGCTAAGCTCCTACGAGCAGTACTTC. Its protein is CASSPQGLSSYEQYF.

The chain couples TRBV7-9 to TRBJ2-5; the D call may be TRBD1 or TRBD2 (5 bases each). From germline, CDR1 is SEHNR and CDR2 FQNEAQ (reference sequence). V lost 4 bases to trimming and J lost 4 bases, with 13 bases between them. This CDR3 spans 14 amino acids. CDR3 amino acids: CASSSLTRGETQYF. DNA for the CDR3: TGTGCCAGCAGCTCCCTTACGAGGGGAGAGACCCAGTACTTC.